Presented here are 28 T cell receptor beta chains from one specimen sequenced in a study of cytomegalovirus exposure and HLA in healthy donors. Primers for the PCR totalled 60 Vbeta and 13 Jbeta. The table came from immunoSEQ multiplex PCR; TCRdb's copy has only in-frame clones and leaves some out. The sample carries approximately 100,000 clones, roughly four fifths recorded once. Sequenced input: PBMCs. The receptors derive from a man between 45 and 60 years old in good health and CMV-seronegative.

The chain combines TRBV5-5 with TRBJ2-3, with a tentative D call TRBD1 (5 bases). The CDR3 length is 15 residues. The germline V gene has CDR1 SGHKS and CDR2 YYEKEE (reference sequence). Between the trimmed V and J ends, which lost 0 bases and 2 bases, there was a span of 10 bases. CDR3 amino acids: CASSLAPGYTDTQYF. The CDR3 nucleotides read TGTGCCAGCAGCTTGGCCCCAGGGTACACAGATACGCAGTATTTT. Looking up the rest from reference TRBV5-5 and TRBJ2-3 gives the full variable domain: DAGVTQSPTHLIKTRGQQVTLRCSPISGHKSVSWYQQVLGQGPQFIFQYYEKEERGRGNFPDRFSARQFPNYSSELNVNALLLGDSALYLCASSLAPGYTDTQYFGPGTRLTVL.

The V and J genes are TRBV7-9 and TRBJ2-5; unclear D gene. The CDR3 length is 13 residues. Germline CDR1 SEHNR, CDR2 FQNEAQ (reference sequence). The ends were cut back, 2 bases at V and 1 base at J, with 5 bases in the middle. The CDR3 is CASSLFLQETQYF. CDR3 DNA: TGTGCCAGCAGCTTATTTCTCCAAGAGACCCAGTACTTC.

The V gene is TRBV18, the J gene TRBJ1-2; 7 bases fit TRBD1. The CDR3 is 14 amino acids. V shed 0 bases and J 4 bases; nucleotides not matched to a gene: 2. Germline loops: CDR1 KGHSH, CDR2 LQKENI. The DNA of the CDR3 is TGTGCCAGCTCACCACCGGGACAGCCCTATGGCTACACCTTC. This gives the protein CASSPPGQPYGYTF.

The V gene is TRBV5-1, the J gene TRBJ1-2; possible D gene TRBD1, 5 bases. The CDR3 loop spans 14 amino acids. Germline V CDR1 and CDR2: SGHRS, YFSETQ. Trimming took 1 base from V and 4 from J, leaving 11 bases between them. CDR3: CASSLIRVFYGYTF. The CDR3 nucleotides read TGCGCCAGCAGCTTGATCAGGGTGTTCTATGGCTACACCTTC.

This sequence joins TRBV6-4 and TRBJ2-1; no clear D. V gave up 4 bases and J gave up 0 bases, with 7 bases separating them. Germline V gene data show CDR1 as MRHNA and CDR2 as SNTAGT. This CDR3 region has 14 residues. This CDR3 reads CASSATSSYNEQFF. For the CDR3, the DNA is TGTGCCAGCAGTGCCACAAGCTCCTACAATGAGCAGTTCTTC.

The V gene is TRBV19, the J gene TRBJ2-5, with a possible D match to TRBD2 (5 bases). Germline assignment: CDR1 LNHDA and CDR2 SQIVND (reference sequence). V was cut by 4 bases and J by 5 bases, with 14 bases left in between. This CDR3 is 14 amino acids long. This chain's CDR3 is CASSRESRAETQYF. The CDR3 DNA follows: TGTGCCAGTAGTAGGGAGAGCCGCGCCGAGACCCAGTACTTC.

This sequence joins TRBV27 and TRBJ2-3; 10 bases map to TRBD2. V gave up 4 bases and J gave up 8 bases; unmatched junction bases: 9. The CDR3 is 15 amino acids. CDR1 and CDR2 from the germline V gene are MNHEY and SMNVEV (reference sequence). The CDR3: CASSSTAGGLGTQYF. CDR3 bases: TGTGCCAGCAGTTCGACAGCGGGGGGGCTTGGTACGCAGTATTTT.

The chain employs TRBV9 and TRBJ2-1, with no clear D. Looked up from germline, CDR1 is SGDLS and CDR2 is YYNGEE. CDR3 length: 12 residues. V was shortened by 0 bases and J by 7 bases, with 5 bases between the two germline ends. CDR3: CASSVVENEQFF. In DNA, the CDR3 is TGTGCCAGCAGCGTAGTAGAGAATGAGCAGTTCTTC.

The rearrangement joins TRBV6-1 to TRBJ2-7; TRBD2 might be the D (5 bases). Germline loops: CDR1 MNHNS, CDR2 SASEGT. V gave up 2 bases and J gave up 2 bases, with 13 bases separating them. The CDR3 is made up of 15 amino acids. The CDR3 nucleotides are TGTGCCAGCAGTGAATCGGGGTCCACCGCCTACGAGCAGTACGTC. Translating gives CASSESGSTAYEQYV.

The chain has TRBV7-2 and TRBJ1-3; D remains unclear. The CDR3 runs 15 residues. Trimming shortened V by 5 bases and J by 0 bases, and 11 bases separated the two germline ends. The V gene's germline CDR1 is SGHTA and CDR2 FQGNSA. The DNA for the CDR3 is TGTGCCAGCAGCCCGGGGTCGGTCTCTGGAAACACCATATATTTT. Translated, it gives CASSPGSVSGNTIYF.

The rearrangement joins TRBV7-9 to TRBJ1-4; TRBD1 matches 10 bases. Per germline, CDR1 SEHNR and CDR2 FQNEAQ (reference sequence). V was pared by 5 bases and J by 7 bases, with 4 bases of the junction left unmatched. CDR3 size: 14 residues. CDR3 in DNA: TGTGCCAGCAGCAGGGACAGGGGAGGTGAAAAACTGTTTTTT. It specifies CASSRDRGGEKLFF.

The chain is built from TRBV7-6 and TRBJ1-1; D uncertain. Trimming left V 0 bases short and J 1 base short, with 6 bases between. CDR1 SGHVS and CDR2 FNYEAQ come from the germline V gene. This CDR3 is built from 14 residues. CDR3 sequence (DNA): TGTGCCAGCAGCTTAGCTGGGAGGAACACTGAAGCTTTCTTT. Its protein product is CASSLAGRNTEAFF.

The CDR3 bases are TGTGCCAGCAGTCTACCTCCGGGACAGGGGGCTTATGAAAAACTGTTTTTT. Protein product: CASSLPPGQGAYEKLFF. The chain is built from TRBV7-9 and TRBJ1-4, with 12 bases that match TRBD1. This CDR3 has 17 amino acids. Looked up from germline, CDR1 is SEHNR and CDR2 is FQNEAQ (reference sequence). With V trimmed by 6 bases and J by 6 bases, 11 bases remained unmatched.

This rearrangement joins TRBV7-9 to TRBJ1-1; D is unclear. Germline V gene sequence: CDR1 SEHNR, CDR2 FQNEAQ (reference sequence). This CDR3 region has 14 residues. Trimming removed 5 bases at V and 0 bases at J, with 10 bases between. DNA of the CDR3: TGTGCCAGCAGCGTAGGTGTCATGAACACTGAAGCTTTCTTT. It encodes CASSVGVMNTEAFF.

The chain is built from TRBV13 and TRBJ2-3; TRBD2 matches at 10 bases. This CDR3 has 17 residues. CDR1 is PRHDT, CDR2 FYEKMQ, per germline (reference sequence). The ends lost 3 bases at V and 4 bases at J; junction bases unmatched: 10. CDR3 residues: CASSFTLAGAGADTQYF. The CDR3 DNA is TGTGCCAGCAGCTTCACCCTAGCGGGGGCGGGGGCAGATACGCAGTATTTT.

The CDR3 loop reads CASSQDQRYSPLHF. CDR3 DNA: TGTGCCAGCAGCCAAGATCAGCGTTATTCACCCCTCCACTTT. The chain links TRBV14 to TRBJ1-6; no definite D call. Trimming removed 0 bases at V and 8 bases at J, with 8 bases between. The V gene's germline CDR1 is SGHDN and CDR2 FVKESK. The CDR3 is 14 residues long.

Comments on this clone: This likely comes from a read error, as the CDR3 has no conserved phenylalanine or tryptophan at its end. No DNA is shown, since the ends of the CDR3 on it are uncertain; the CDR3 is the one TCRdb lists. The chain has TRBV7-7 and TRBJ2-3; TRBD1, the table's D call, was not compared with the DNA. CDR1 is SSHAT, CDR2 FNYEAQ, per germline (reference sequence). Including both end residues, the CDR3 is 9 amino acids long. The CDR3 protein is CASSLGDIP.

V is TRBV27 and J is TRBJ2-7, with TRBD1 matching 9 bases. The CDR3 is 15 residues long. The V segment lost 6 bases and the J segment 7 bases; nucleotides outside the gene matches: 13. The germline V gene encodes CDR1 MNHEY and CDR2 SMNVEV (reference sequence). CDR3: CASSPPGTGSGEQYF. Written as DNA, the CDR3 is TGTGCCAGCAGCCCCCCGGGGACAGGGTCGGGGGAGCAGTACTTC.

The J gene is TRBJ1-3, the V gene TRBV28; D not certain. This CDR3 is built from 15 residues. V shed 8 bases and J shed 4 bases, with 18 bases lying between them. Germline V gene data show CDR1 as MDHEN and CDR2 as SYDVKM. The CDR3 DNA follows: TGTGCCAGCGGCCGACTTTATACTGGAGGAAACACCATATATTTT. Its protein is CASGRLYTGGNTIYF.

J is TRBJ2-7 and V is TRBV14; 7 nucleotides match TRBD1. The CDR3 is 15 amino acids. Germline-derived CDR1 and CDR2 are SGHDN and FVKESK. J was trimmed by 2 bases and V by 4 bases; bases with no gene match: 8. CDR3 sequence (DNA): TGTGCCAGCAGCCGCTTGACAGGGAATCCCTACGAGCAGTACTTC. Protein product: CASSRLTGNPYEQYF.

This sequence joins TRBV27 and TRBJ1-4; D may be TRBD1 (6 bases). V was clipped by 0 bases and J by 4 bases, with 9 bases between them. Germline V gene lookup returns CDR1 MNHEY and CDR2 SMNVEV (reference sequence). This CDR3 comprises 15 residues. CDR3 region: CASSLSYRDNEKLFF. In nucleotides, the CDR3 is TGTGCCAGCAGTTTATCGTACAGGGATAATGAAAAACTGTTTTTT.

The CDR3 region is CASTHQQGNQPQHF. In nucleotides, the CDR3 is TGTGCCAGTACTCACCAGCAGGGCAATCAGCCCCAGCATTTT. The rearrangement links TRBV19 to TRBJ1-5; no firm D call. Germline values: CDR1 LNHDA, CDR2 SQIVND (reference sequence). This CDR3 has 14 amino acids. Trimming stripped 7 bases from V and 2 bases from J, with 12 bases between.

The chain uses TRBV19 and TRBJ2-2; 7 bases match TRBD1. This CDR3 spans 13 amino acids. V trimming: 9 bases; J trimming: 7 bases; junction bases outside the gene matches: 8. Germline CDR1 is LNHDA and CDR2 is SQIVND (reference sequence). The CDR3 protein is CASTQGRLGELFF. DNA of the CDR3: TGTGCCAGCACACAGGGGCGTCTCGGGGAGCTGTTTTTT.

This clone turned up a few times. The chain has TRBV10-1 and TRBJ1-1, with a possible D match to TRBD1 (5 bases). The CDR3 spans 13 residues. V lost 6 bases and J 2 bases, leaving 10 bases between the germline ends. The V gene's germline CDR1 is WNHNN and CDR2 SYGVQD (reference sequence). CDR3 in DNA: TGCGCCAGCAGATTGCAGGGCAACACTGAAGCTTTCTTT. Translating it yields CASRLQGNTEAFF.

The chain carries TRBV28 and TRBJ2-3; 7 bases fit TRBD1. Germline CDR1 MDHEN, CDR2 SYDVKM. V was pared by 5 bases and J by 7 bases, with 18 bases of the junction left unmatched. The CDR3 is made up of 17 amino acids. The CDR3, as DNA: TGTGCCAGCAGTCGATCCGGTGGGACAGCGCAAAGGTATACGCAGTATTTT. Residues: CASSRSGGTAQRYTQYF.

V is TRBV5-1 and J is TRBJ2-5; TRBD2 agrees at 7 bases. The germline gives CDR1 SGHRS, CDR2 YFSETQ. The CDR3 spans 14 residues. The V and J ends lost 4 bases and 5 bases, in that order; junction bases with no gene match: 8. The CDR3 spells CASSPDWGGETQYF. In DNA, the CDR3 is TGCGCCAGCAGCCCGGACTGGGGAGGGGAGACCCAGTACTTC.

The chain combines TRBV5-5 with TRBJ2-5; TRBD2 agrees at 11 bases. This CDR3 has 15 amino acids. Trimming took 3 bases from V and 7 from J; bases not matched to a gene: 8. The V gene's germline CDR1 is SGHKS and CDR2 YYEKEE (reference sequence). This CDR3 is CASSSSGGPERTQYF. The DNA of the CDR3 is TGTGCCAGCAGCTCTAGCGGGGGGCCTGAAAGGACCCAGTACTTC.

The CDR3 is CAWRKAENTEAFF. In nucleotides, the CDR3 is TGTGCCTGGAGGAAGGCAGAGAACACTGAAGCTTTCTTT. The chain combines TRBV28 with TRBJ1-1; D uncertain. V was clipped by 11 bases and J by 1 base, with 14 bases between them. The CDR3 covers 13 residues. CDR1 and CDR2 from the germline V gene are MDHEN and SYDVKM.